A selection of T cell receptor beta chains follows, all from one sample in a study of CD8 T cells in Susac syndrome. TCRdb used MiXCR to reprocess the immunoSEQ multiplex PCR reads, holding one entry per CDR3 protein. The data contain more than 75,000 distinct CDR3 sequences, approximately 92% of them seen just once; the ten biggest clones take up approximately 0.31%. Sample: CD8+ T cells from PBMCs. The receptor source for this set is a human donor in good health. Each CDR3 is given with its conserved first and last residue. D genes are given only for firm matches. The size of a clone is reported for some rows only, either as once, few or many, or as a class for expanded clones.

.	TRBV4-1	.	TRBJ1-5	CASSQDWTGNQPQHF	TGCGCCAGCAGCCAAGATTGGACAGGCAATCAGCCCCAGCATTTT
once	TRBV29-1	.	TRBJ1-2	CSVDDRTTNYGYTF	TGCAGCGTTGATGACAGGACGACTAACTATGGCTACACCTTC
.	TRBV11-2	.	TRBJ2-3	CASSLGSAPVQYGGTDTQYF	TGTGCCAGCAGCTTAGGGTCTGCTCCTGTCCAATACGGGGGAACAGATACGCAGTATTTT
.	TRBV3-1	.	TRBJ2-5	CASSLTRDQETQYF	TGTGCCAGCAGCCTGACCCGCGACCAAGAGACCCAGTACTTC
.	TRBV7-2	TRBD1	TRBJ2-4	CASSLGTGSIQYF	TGTGCCAGCAGCTTAGGGACAGGTTCCATTCAGTACTTC
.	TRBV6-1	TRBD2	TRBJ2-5	CASSELAGGPETQYF	TGTGCCAGCAGTGAACTAGCGGGGGGGCCAGAGACCCAGTACTTC
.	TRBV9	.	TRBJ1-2	CASSVEPRAANYGYTF	TGTGCCAGCAGCGTAGAGCCTCGGGCAGCTAACTATGGCTACACCTTC
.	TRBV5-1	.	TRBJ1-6	CASSLEGGLSPLHF	TGCGCCAGCAGCTTGGAGGGGGGTCTTTCACCCCTCCACTTT
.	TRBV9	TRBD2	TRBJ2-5	CASAGGGQETQYF	TGTGCCAGCGCTGGGGGGGGGCAAGAGACCCAGTACTTC
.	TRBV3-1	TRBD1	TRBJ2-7	CASSPGTGLSYEQYF	TGTGCCAGCAGCCCCGGGACAGGGCTCTCCTACGAGCAGTACTTC
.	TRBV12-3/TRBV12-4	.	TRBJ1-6	CASSLGNNNSPLHF	TGTGCCAGCAGTTTAGGGAATAATAATTCACCCCTCCACTTT
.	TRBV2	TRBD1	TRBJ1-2	CASSTPGQGRIGYGYTF	TGTGCCAGCAGTACGCCGGGACAGGGGAGAATTGGCTATGGCTACACCTTC